A selection of T cell receptor beta chains follows, all from one sample in a study of CXCR3-negative and CXCR3-positive naive CD8 T cells. TCRdb reprocessed the 5' RACE reads, with one entry per CDR3 protein and no DNA. This sample carries about 39,000 distinct CDR3 sequences, with about 7.7% going to the ten biggest clones. Sequencing input: memory CD8+ T cells from blood. Source of these receptors: a human donor in good health. Some clones in this sample may be carry-over from other donors' samples. Each CDR3 is given with its conserved first and last residue. Clone sizes are given selectively: once, few, many, or a class where the clone is expanded.

>15|TRBV29-1|TRBJ2-5|.
CSAQGGQLYQETQYF
>13|TRBV5-6|TRBJ2-7|.
CASSLTENYEQYF
>18|TRBV7-9|TRBJ2-1|.
CASSLVATAGVGYNEQFF
>15|TRBV29-1|TRBJ2-5|.
CSVDKLAGGRETQYF
>15|TRBV7-9|TRBJ1-6|.
CASSPPGGGNSPLHF
>14|TRBV6-4|TRBJ2-2|.
CASSDSLGAGELFF
>12|TRBV5-1|TRBJ2-1|.
CASSSDRVEQFF
>15|TRBV14|TRBJ2-7|.
CASSQKFGSSYEQYF
>16|TRBV4-1|TRBJ2-7|.
CASSQDLGRISYEQYF
>13|TRBV3-1|TRBJ2-7|.
CASSLDSGNEQYF
>21|TRBV14|TRBJ2-7|.
CASSQDPGTGPGSPDSYEQYF
>15|TRBV7-3|TRBJ2-5|.
CASSSLGQRGETQYF
>13|TRBV24-1|TRBJ2-2|.
CATRQREIGELFF
>15|TRBV14|TRBJ1-1|.
CASSRTLTGYTEAFF
>11|TRBV7-8|TRBJ1-2|medium-sized
CASSMGGGYTF